This TCR beta chain was obtained from a study of blood T cells in healthy people across ages. Study-wide results and limits: More naive CD4+ cells and higher diversity marked long-lived donors relative to aged donors.

This clonotype was counted only a few times. Its matching antigen is unknown. A J-beta primer mix and a sample-barcoded 5' primer were used in a second PCR of roughly 6 to 12 cycles. TCRdb re-analysed the 5' RACE reads in MiXCR, keeping a single row per CDR3 protein. This sample has over 450,000 distinct CDR3 sequences; around 24% occur once, and the top ten carry under 9%. CDR3 length: 18 residues. Between the trimmed V and J ends, which lost 1 base and 0 bases, there was a span of 13 bases. Germline-derived CDR1 and CDR2 are SGHTA and FQGTGA. These data are also associated with another study on T cells of mothers and their children.

The sample was blood. The TCR originated in a boy aged 5-17 years in good health. The V call is TRBV7-3, the J call TRBJ2-6, with no clear D. The CDR3 region is CASSLNPVSNSGANVLTF. CDR3 bases: TGTGCCAGCAGCTTAAATCCAGTTTCTAACTCTGGGGCCAACGTCCTGACTTTC.